These 31 T cell receptor beta chains were sequenced from one sample in a study of beta chain features in type 1 diabetes (dated by TCRdb to 2016 to 2018). The protocol used for the library was the immunoSEQ multiplex PCR assay. All of the isolated RNA was reverse transcribed with the High Capacity cDNA Reverse Transcription Kit, so expressed TCRB transcripts were sequenced. Entries here come from immuneACCESS through TCRdb and include only in-frame sequences with V and J called. Some clones fail to appear in such tables; in the studies checked, an unresolved V gene covers under half of the shortfall, and the cause of the remainder is unknown. Across this sample there are 310,000 or so clones, with over 7% seen only once. The ten biggest clones cover around 1% of the sample. Overall study outcomes, separate from this receptor: A moderate but significant shortening of TCRB CDR3 length was observed in type 1 diabetes patients in all four CD4+ subsets.

Their antigens remain unidentified. The specimen was central memory CD4+ T cells from blood. The receptor set was obtained from a man younger than 40 with type 1 diabetes.

This clone was seen only a few times. The genes are TRBV29-1 and TRBJ2-7, with D tentatively TRBD1 or TRBD2 (5 bases each). Trimming took off 4 bases at V and 6 bases at J, with 16 bases between the two ends. Germline V gene data show CDR1 as SQVTM and CDR2 as ANQGSEA. The CDR3 totals 13 residues. The CDR3 loop is CSVAGTTGGEQYF. The CDR3 DNA reads as TGCAGCGTTGCCGGGACCACGGGCGGCGAGCAGTACTTC.

This clone was counted many times. The CDR3: CSAKEQYEQYF. Written as DNA, the CDR3 is TGCAGTGCTAAGGAACAGTACGAGCAGTACTTC. This chain uses TRBV20-1 with TRBJ2-7; D is ambiguous. Between the trimmed V and J ends, which lost 4 bases and 4 bases, there was a span of 8 bases. The CDR3 has 11 amino acids. Germline V gives CDR1 DFQATT, CDR2 SNEGSKA (reference sequence).

The chain couples TRBV2 to TRBJ2-1; D possibly corresponds to TRBD2 (6 bases). Germline V CDR1 and CDR2: SNHLY, FYNNEI. CDR3 length equals 14 residues. The germline V and J ends were trimmed by 6 bases and 1 base, with 10 bases remaining between them. CDR3 bases: TGTGCCAGCAGGCTTGGGGGGTCCTACAATGAGCAGTTCTTC. Protein: CASRLGGSYNEQFF.

V gene TRBV7-2 combines with J gene TRBJ2-3; 11 nucleotides align to TRBD1. This CDR3 contains 14 residues. Germline V CDR1 and CDR2: SGHTA, FQGNSA. The V gene end was trimmed by 4 bases and the J gene end by 5 bases; junction bases not matched to a gene: 2. The CDR3 sequence is CASSWDRGGDTQYF. CDR3 in DNA: TGTGCCAGCAGCTGGGACAGGGGGGGAGATACGCAGTATTTT.

The chain couples TRBV27 to TRBJ2-7, with a weak D call TRBD1 (5 bases). The CDR3 spans 13 residues. The ends were cut back, 2 bases at V and 7 bases at J, with 12 bases in the middle. The V gene's germline CDR1 is MNHEY and CDR2 SMNVEV (reference sequence). In DNA form, the CDR3 reads TGTGCCAGCAGTTTAACTTATGCAGGGGAGCAGTACTTC. Protein product: CASSLTYAGEQYF.

V is TRBV28 and J is TRBJ2-7; maybe TRBD2 (6 bases). This CDR3 has 15 residues. Trimming left V 3 bases short and J 1 base short, with 13 bases between. Germline V gives CDR1 MDHEN, CDR2 SYDVKM. CDR3 sequence (DNA): TGTGCCAGCAGTTTCCCCGGGGCGGGGTCCTACGAGCAGTACTTC. Translation gives CASSFPGAGSYEQYF. Full variable domain (missing parts from reference TRBV28 and TRBJ2-7): DVKVTQSSRYLVKRTGEKVFLECVQDMDHENMFWYRQDPGLGLRLIYFSYDVKMKEKGDIPEGYSVSREKKERFSLILESASTNQTSMYLCASSFPGAGSYEQYFGPGTRLTVT.

This clone showed up just a few times. Other DNA sequences in the sample encode the same CDR3. The V gene is TRBV18, the J gene TRBJ1-1; D not resolved. The CDR3 loop spans 13 amino acids. Trimming shortened V by 3 bases and J by 0 bases, and 5 bases separated the two germline ends. Germline loops: CDR1 KGHSH, CDR2 LQKENI. Here the CDR3 reads CASSPGMNTEAFF. The CDR3 bases are TGTGCCAGCTCACCGGGGATGAACACTGAAGCTTTCTTT.

The sample holds a few counts of this clone. This chain links TRBV6-5 with TRBJ2-7; TRBD1 is a possible D gene (5 bases). CDR3 size: 14 residues. Germline V CDR1 and CDR2: MNHEY, SVGAGI. V was trimmed by 6 bases and J by 5 bases, leaving 17 bases between them. CDR3 residues: CASSSWGSSNEQYF. The CDR3 nucleotides are TGTGCCAGCAGCTCCTGGGGCAGTAGCAACGAGCAGTACTTC.

The V call is TRBV5-1, the J call TRBJ2-7; TRBD1 might be the D (5 bases). The V gene's germline CDR1 is SGHRS and CDR2 YFSETQ. Trimming took off 4 bases at V and 2 bases at J, with 13 bases between the two ends. The CDR3 runs 14 residues. The CDR3 bases are TGCGCCAGCAGCGAGTCGGCAGGGCCCTACGAGCAGTACTTC. Protein product: CASSESAGPYEQYF.

This clone has a handful of counts. This chain links TRBV10-3 with TRBJ2-7, with TRBD1 identical over 7 bases. The CDR3 length is 15 residues. Trimming cost V 3 bases and J 2 bases; bases outside gene matches: 7. The germline gives CDR1 ENHRY, CDR2 SYGVKD. The CDR3 loop is CAISDQGGRTYEQYF. Here the CDR3 DNA reads TGTGCCATCAGTGATCAAGGGGGCAGGACCTACGAGCAGTACTTC.

This clone was recorded at least ten times. The genes are TRBV18 and TRBJ2-7; the match to TRBD1 covers 8 bases. The CDR3 contains 15 residues. Trimming removed 2 bases from V and 3 bases from J; junction bases left unmatched: 6. Germline V gene sequence: CDR1 KGHSH, CDR2 LQKENI. The CDR3 nucleotides are TGTGCCAGCTCACCATCCCAGGGGGCGAGCTACGAGCAGTACTTC. Its protein is CASSPSQGASYEQYF.

This chain links TRBV6-1 with TRBJ1-5, with TRBD1 matching 8 bases. Germline-derived CDR1 and CDR2 are MNHNS and SASEGT. The trim removed 4 bases at V and 1 base at J, leaving 6 bases unmatched. The CDR3 sequence is 16 residues long. The CDR3 reads CASSGGNRGSNQPQHF. The DNA for the CDR3 is TGTGCCAGCAGTGGAGGGAACAGGGGGAGCAATCAGCCCCAGCATTTT.

This chain uses TRBV28 with TRBJ1-2; TRBD1 matches at 8 bases. V lost 9 bases to trimming and J lost 3 bases; unmatched junction nucleotides: 3. The CDR3 has 12 amino acids. Germline V gene data show CDR1 as MDHEN and CDR2 as SYDVKM. CDR3 region: CASTQGDYGYTF. The CDR3 coding sequence is TGTGCCAGTACACAGGGGGACTATGGCTACACCTTC.

V gene TRBV29-1 combines with J gene TRBJ2-3; tentatively, D is TRBD1 or TRBD2 (5 bases each). Trimming removed 5 bases at V and 7 bases at J, with 10 bases between. CDR3 length: 11 amino acids. CDR1 is SQVTM and CDR2 is ANQGSEA in the germline V gene. Here the CDR3 DNA reads TGCAGCGTTATGGGGGAGTATACGCAGTATTTT. It specifies CSVMGEYTQYF.

This clone was counted a few times. The J gene is TRBJ2-7, the V gene TRBV29-1, with a weak D call TRBD1 (6 bases). Germline V gene sequence: CDR1 SQVTM, CDR2 ANQGSEA. This CDR3 has 14 amino acids. V lost 7 bases, J lost 5 bases, and 21 bases lay in between. The CDR3 DNA reads TGCAGCGCAACTAGAGGGGACATTAGGGACGAGCAGTACTTC. Translation: CSATRGDIRDEQYF.

This clone was picked up a small number of times. This rearrangement joins TRBV2 to TRBJ1-2; D is unclear. CDR3 size: 14 residues. Germline V gene data show CDR1 as SNHLY and CDR2 as FYNNEI. The germline V and J ends were trimmed by 3 bases and 6 bases, with 14 bases remaining between them. The CDR3 nucleotides read TGTGCCAGCAGTGAGCCCGGCTCCAGCCATGGCTACACCTTC. This translates into CASSEPGSSHGYTF.

This clone has just a few counts. A junction end diverges from the germline sequence, so it may reflect a read error. The J gene is TRBJ2-5, the V gene TRBV7-7; D could derive from TRBD1 or TRBD2 (6 bases each). There are 14 residues in the CDR3. Germline loops: CDR1 SSHAT, CDR2 FNYEAQ (reference sequence). Here the CDR3 reads CASSQQGGGETQYF. CDR3 in DNA: TGTGCTAGCAGTCAACAGGGAGGAGGAGAGACCCAGTACTTC.

In this sample, this clone turned up a few times. The chain combines TRBV5-4 with TRBJ1-2, with a tentative D call TRBD1 (5 bases). The V and J ends lost 2 bases and 7 bases respectively, with 12 bases between them. The CDR3 covers 13 residues. Germline V gene sequence: CDR1 SGHNT, CDR2 YYREEE (reference sequence). The CDR3 DNA follows: TGTGCCAGCAGCTTAGATCGGACACGTGGCTACACCTTC. It codes for CASSLDRTRGYTF.

V usage is TRBV5-1 and J usage is TRBJ2-1; 9 bases match TRBD2. Germline-derived CDR1 and CDR2 are SGHRS and YFSETQ. Unmatched junction bases numbered 7, after V lost 4 bases and J lost 8 bases. The CDR3 has 14 amino acids. CDR3 amino acids: CASSMSGGPDEQFF. Written as DNA, the CDR3 is TGCGCCAGCAGCATGAGCGGGGGGCCGGATGAGCAGTTCTTC. Filled out from reference TRBV5-1 and TRBJ2-1, the complete variable domain reads KAGVTQTPRYLIKTRGQQVTLSCSPISGHRSVSWYQQTPGQGLQFLFEYFSETQRNKGNFPGRFSGRQFSNSRSEMNVSTLELGDSALYLCASSMSGGPDEQFFGPGTRLTVL.

This chain links TRBV4-2 with TRBJ2-1; the D gene could be TRBD1 or TRBD2 (8 bases each). Looked up from germline, CDR1 is LGHNA and CDR2 is YNFKEQ. Trimming shortened V by 4 bases and J by 4 bases, and 17 bases separated the two germline ends. This CDR3 has 16 amino acids. The CDR3 DNA follows: TGTGCCAGCAGCCCCCGGGGGGGACAGGAGTACAATGAGCAGTTCTTC. Its protein product is CASSPRGGQEYNEQFF.

This chain joins TRBV6-5 and TRBJ1-1; D not resolved. The CDR3 contains 16 residues. V was shortened by 0 bases and J by 1 base, with 12 bases between the two germline ends. Germline V gene sequence: CDR1 MNHEY, CDR2 SVGAGI. CDR3 residues: CASSYSLGLGNTEAFF. As DNA, the CDR3 is TGTGCCAGCAGTTACTCTTTGGGGTTAGGGAACACTGAAGCTTTCTTT.

This clone was observed many times. The chain is built from TRBV14 and TRBJ1-1; 11 bases are shared with TRBD1. Losses at the gene ends were 4 bases for V and 10 bases for J; bases not matched to a gene: 5. Germline assignment: CDR1 SGHDN and CDR2 FVKESK. The CDR3 sequence is 13 residues long. CDR3: CASSPRTGGGAFF. CDR3 DNA: TGTGCCAGCAGCCCCCGGACAGGGGGCGGAGCTTTCTTT.

At least ten counts were recorded for this clone. This chain connects TRBV23-1 to TRBJ2-6; 12 bases line up with TRBD1. TRBV23-1 is an ORF, and what it does is uncertain. Trimming at V came to 3 bases and at J to 2 bases, leaving 5 bases not matched to a gene. There are 18 residues in the CDR3. CDR3 DNA sequence: TGCGCCAGCAGTCAGGCCGGGACAGGGGGCACTGGGGCCAACGTCCTGACTTTC. Its translation: CASSQAGTGGTGANVLTF.

The table lists this clone with a few counts. The identical CDR3 is also encoded by other nucleotide sequences in the sample. The chain links TRBV9 to TRBJ2-5; D is perhaps TRBD1 or TRBD2 (5 bases each). In germline, CDR1 is SGDLS, CDR2 YYNGEE. CDR3 length: 12 amino acids. Trimming removed 0 bases from V and 5 bases from J, with 5 bases in between. The CDR3 sequence is CASSVGGETQYF. CDR3 in DNA: TGTGCCAGCAGCGTAGGGGGGGAGACCCAGTACTTC.

The V call is TRBV7-9, the J call TRBJ1-5; unclear D gene. The V and J ends lost 3 bases and 3 bases respectively, with 12 bases between them. The CDR3 contains 15 residues. Germline V gives CDR1 SEHNR, CDR2 FQNEAQ (reference sequence). The CDR3 bases are TGTGCCAGCAGCTTCCTAGGGAGGAACAATCAGCCCCAGCATTTT. This translates into CASSFLGRNNQPQHF.

This clone was counted a few times. V gene TRBV30 combines with J gene TRBJ2-5; 8 bases are shared with TRBD1. Looked up from germline, CDR1 is GTSNPN and CDR2 is SVGIG (reference sequence). The CDR3 contains 13 residues. V dropped 0 bases and J dropped 5; count of bases not matched to a gene: 2. The CDR3 spells CAWSVNRGETQYF. The CDR3 nucleotides are TGTGCCTGGAGTGTAAACAGGGGGGAGACCCAGTACTTC.

This clone came up a few times. The V gene is TRBV28, the J gene TRBJ2-1; no clear D gene. This CDR3 spans 15 amino acids. Germline loops: CDR1 MDHEN, CDR2 SYDVKM. Trimming cost V 6 bases and J 5 bases, with 17 bases left between them. Written as DNA, the CDR3 is TGTGCCAGCAGCCCCGCCCATATCCTAGACAATGAGCAGTTCTTC. Its translation is CASSPAHILDNEQFF.

This chain uses TRBV13 with TRBJ2-1, with 7 bases fitting TRBD2. V was clipped by 1 base and J by 4 bases; unmatched bases: 4. The CDR3 is 15 amino acids. The germline V gene encodes CDR1 PRHDT and CDR2 FYEKMQ (reference sequence). The CDR3 DNA follows: TGTGCCAGCAGCTTAGTCGCGGGGGAATACAATGAGCAGTTCTTC. Its translation is CASSLVAGEYNEQFF. Supplemented by reference TRBV13 and TRBJ2-1, the full variable domain reads AAGVIQSPRHLIKEKRETATLKCYPIPRHDTVYWYQQGPGQDPQFLISFYEKMQSDKGSIPDRFSAQQFSDYHSELNMSSLELGDSALYFCASSLVAGEYNEQFFGPGTRLTVL.

The chain has TRBV4-3 and TRBJ1-4; the D is unclear. This CDR3 has 13 amino acids. From germline, CDR1 is LGHNA and CDR2 YSLEER. The germline V and J ends were trimmed by 1 base and 8 bases, with 8 bases remaining between them. CDR3 nucleotide sequence: TGCGCCAGCAGCCAAGTGCAGTTGGAAAAACTGTTTTTT. Its protein product is CASSQVQLEKLFF.

This clone appeared a few times. V is TRBV7-8 and J is TRBJ1-5; D gene unclear. V lost 3 bases and J 0 bases, leaving 18 bases between the germline ends. Germline V gene lookup returns CDR1 SGHVS and CDR2 FQNEAQ. The CDR3 loop spans 18 amino acids. The CDR3 spells CASSLRSHTEISNQPQHF. The CDR3 nucleotides are TGTGCCAGCAGCTTGAGGAGTCACACCGAAATTAGCAATCAGCCCCAGCATTTT. Complete variable domain (other parts from reference TRBV7-8 and TRBJ1-5): GAGVSQSPRYKVAKRGQDVALRCDPISGHVSLFWYQQALGQGPEFLTYFQNEAQLDKSGLPSDRFFAERPEGSVSTLKIQRTQQEDSAVYLCASSLRSHTEISNQPQHFGDGTRLSIL.

This chain uses TRBV7-2 with TRBJ1-1; tentatively, D is TRBD1 (5 bases). V lost 8 bases and J lost 6, with 13 bases in between. Germline CDR1 is SGHTA and CDR2 is FQGNSA. The CDR3 has 12 amino acids. The CDR3 sequence: CASGTGLSEAFF. As DNA, the CDR3 is TGTGCCAGCGGGACTGGGTTATCTGAAGCTTTCTTT.